These 12 T cell receptor beta chains originate from one sample sequenced in a study of blood T cell repertoires in COVID-19. Libraries were prepared by immunoSEQ multiplex PCR; TCRdb keeps only in-frame clonotypes and omits some of them. Altogether fewer than 400,000 clones are present, 89% being singletons, with the ten largest covering 5.2%. Source material: PBMCs or T cells enriched from blood (not recorded which). The receptors were sampled from a man aged 55 to 70 who had recovered from COVID-19.

The rearrangement joins TRBV24-1 to TRBJ2-1; 9 bases map to TRBD2. Germline loops: CDR1 KGHDR, CDR2 SFDVKD. V was clipped by 4 bases and J by 6 bases; unmatched bases: 9. The CDR3 totals 16 residues. CDR3 bases: TGTGCCACCAGTGACCGAGCGGGAGGAATAAGCAATGAGCAGTTCTTC. This sequence encodes CATSDRAGGISNEQFF.

The chain is built from TRBV29-1 and TRBJ2-7, with 8 bases that match TRBD2. The junction had 8 bases not matched to a gene; V was cut back by 1 base and J by 0 bases. CDR3 length: 16 residues. Germline V gene data show CDR1 as SQVTM and CDR2 as ANQGSEA. The CDR3 region has the DNA TGCAGCGTTGAAGTCGGACTAGCTCACGACTCCTACGAGCAGTACTTC. Its translation: CSVEVGLAHDSYEQYF.

This clone has just one count. The chain links TRBV2 to TRBJ1-6, with D uncertain. The CDR3 is made up of 12 amino acids. Germline-derived CDR1 and CDR2 are SNHLY and FYNNEI. Between the trimmed V and J ends, which lost 8 bases and 7 bases, there was a span of 9 bases. For the CDR3, the DNA is TGTGCCAGCCTCCAGGAAAATTCACCCCTCCACTTT. Translated, it gives CASLQENSPLHF.

This rearrangement joins TRBV24-1 to TRBJ1-2, with TRBD1 matching 9 bases. Looked up from germline, CDR1 is KGHDR and CDR2 is SFDVKD. The CDR3 sequence is 15 residues long. The V gene end was trimmed by 6 bases and the J gene end by 0 bases; junction bases not matched to a gene: 4. The CDR3 nucleotides read TGTGCCACCAGTCTGGGACAGGGAACTAACTATGGCTACACCTTC. It specifies CATSLGQGTNYGYTF.

This chain connects TRBV29-1 to TRBJ1-6, with TRBD1 matching 8 bases. Germline V gene data show CDR1 as SQVTM and CDR2 as ANQGSEA. The CDR3 loop spans 13 amino acids. Germline trimming cut 6 bases from V and 7 bases from J; bases unmatched to any gene: 5. The CDR3 DNA sequence: TGCAGCGTCTCCGGGACAGGAAATTCACCCCTCCACTTT. It specifies CSVSGTGNSPLHF.

This clone was seen only once. The J gene is TRBJ2-3, the V gene TRBV5-5; D is possibly TRBD2 (5 bases). CDR3 size: 14 residues. V gave up 1 base and J gave up 4 bases, with 10 bases separating them. CDR1 is SGHKS, CDR2 YYEKEE, per germline (reference sequence). The CDR3 DNA follows: TGTGCCAGCAGCTTGCCTGTCGGGGCAGATACGCAGTATTTT. This gives the protein CASSLPVGADTQYF.

V is TRBV6-5 and J is TRBJ1-4, with D unresolved. CDR1 MNHEY and CDR2 SVGAGI come from the germline V gene. The CDR3 runs 12 residues. Trimming cost V 2 bases and J 11 bases, with 9 bases left between them. The CDR3 sequence is CASSYPTQKLFF. The CDR3 DNA follows: TGTGCCAGCAGTTACCCCACACAGAAACTGTTTTTT.

The rearrangement joins TRBV19 to TRBJ2-7; TRBD2 agrees at 7 bases. V trimming: 3 bases; J trimming: 6 bases; junction bases outside the gene matches: 8. Germline V gene data show CDR1 as LNHDA and CDR2 as SQIVND (reference sequence). The CDR3 contains 14 residues. CDR3 coding DNA: TGTGCCAGTAGTATCGGGGCGGGAGAAAGCGAGCAGTACTTC. This codes for CASSIGAGESEQYF.

This clone was seen once. The V gene is TRBV5-4, the J gene TRBJ2-7; 10 nucleotides align to TRBD1. The length of the CDR3 is 15 residues. The germline V gene encodes CDR1 SGHNT and CDR2 YYREEE (reference sequence). The ends lost 4 bases at V and 0 bases at J; junction bases unmatched: 4. Here the CDR3 reads CASSTGQGPSYEQYF. The CDR3 DNA reads as TGTGCCAGCAGCACGGGACAGGGGCCCTCCTACGAGCAGTACTTC. Full variable domain (missing parts from reference TRBV5-4 and TRBJ2-7): ETGVTQSPTHLIKTRGQQVTLRCSSQSGHNTVSWYQQALGQGPQFIFQYYREEENGRGNFPPRFSGLQFPNYSSELNVNALELDDSALYLCASSTGQGPSYEQYFGPGTRLTVT.

A few counts support this clone. The J gene is TRBJ1-5, the V gene TRBV29-1; D gene ambiguous. The germline V gene has CDR1 SQVTM and CDR2 ANQGSEA. Trimming removed 6 bases at V and 2 bases at J, with 8 bases between. The CDR3 runs to 12 residues. The CDR3 nucleotides read TGCAGCGTATCCGAGGGCAATCAGCCCCAGCATTTT. This encodes CSVSEGNQPQHF.

This chain joins TRBV29-1 and TRBJ2-1, with TRBD2 identical over 9 bases. Germline V gene sequence: CDR1 SQVTM, CDR2 ANQGSEA. The V segment lost 6 bases and the J segment 3 bases; nucleotides outside the gene matches: 6. The CDR3 has 14 residues. Here the CDR3 DNA reads TGCAGCGTGCAAACGACTAGCGGCTACAATGAGCAGTTCTTC. This translates into CSVQTTSGYNEQFF.

The V and J genes are TRBV14 and TRBJ2-2; D ambiguous. Germline CDR1 reads SGHDN; CDR2 reads FVKESK. V lost 0 bases and J 6 bases, leaving 11 bases between the germline ends. The length of the CDR3 is 15 residues. The CDR3 loop reads CASSQDTERPGELFF. CDR3 coding DNA: TGTGCCAGCAGCCAAGATACAGAAAGACCCGGGGAGCTGTTTTTT.